This TCR beta chain was obtained from a study of cytomegalovirus exposure and HLA in healthy donors. Notes on the study in general: Among TCR beta chains of equal frequency, HLA-associated ones were more clonally expanded in a later analysis. Accounts indicate the classifier identified cytomegalovirus status with strong specificity and sensitivity.

Samples came from healthy bone marrow donors. Trimming removed 5 bases at V and 7 bases at J, with 15 bases between. Germline V gene lookup returns CDR1 SGHNT and CDR2 YENEEA. The CDR3 runs to 13 residues. PCR amplification relied on 60 Vbeta primers (plus 13 Jbeta primers). Data came from immunoSEQ multiplex PCR; TCRdb stores just in-frame clones and leaves some out. This repertoire comprises tens of thousands of clones; its ten largest clones make up over 15%. Points on this clone: No antigen is known for it.

Input material: PBMCs. This rearrangement joins TRBV11-3 to TRBJ2-7; the D gene is possibly TRBD1 (5 bases). This receptor was taken from a man in his fifties in good health and CMV-seropositive. The CDR3 is CASSINRNPEQYF. The DNA of the CDR3 is TGTGCCAGCAGCATTAACAGGAATCCGGAGCAGTACTTC.